This T cell receptor (beta chain) originates from a study of cytomegalovirus exposure and HLA in healthy donors. The wider study: Later analysis reported that the approximately 110 validation repertoires shared the platform of the roughly 680 first-cohort repertoires.

Assay: immunoSEQ multiplex PCR; the TCRdb copy retains only in-frame clones and omits some. The profile shows over 200,000 clones, around 86% of them singletons. Study-level findings and limits: As confirmed in vitro, a few CMV-associated chains were specific for CMV antigens. Listed as cytomegalovirus-associated were around 160 TCR beta chains.

This CDR3 is built from 16 residues. Germline V gene sequence: CDR1 SGHTA, CDR2 FQGTGA. V lost 4 bases to trimming and J lost 4 bases; unmatched junction nucleotides: 12. This clone showed up just once. No antigen is known for it. The material sequenced was PBMCs. J is TRBJ2-5 and V is TRBV7-3; 7 nucleotides align to TRBD2. The clonotype comes from a woman under 30 in good health and CMV-seropositive. The DNA of the CDR3 is TGTGCCAGCAGCTCTTATCCGCGGGAGTGCCCAGAGACCCAGTACTTC. It specifies CASSSYPRECPETQYF.